There are a few counts of the clone carrying this T cell receptor beta chain. These data are taken from a study of T-cell reconstitution after alpha-beta-depleted transplantation in children. It was with unique molecular identifiers that the TCRbeta library was prepared. TCRdb re-derived calls from the PCR reads in MiXCR, one entry per CDR3 protein. The data contain hundreds of thousands of distinct CDR3 sequences, approximately 12% of them singletons. This sequence was found in a human donor who donated a stem cell graft to a child with combined immunodeficiency. The sequenced sample was PBMCs from the stem cell graft donor, obtained from the stem cell graft.

Written as DNA, the CDR3 is TGTGCCAGCTCACCTAATGCAGGGTGGCAGTTCTTC. This codes for CASSPNAGWQFF. The chain carries TRBV18 and TRBJ2-1, with a weak D call TRBD1 (5 bases). V dropped 3 bases and J dropped 12 bases, with 12 bases sitting between them. This CDR3 has 12 amino acids. Germline-derived CDR1 and CDR2 are KGHSH and LQKENI.